Sequencing of this T cell receptor beta chain was carried out in a study of cytomegalovirus exposure and HLA in healthy donors. Regarding the study as a whole: Cytomegalovirus status was reportedly diagnosed by the classifier with high sensitivity and specificity.

Of note for this clone: Antigen: not known.

CDR1 and CDR2 from the germline V gene are MNHEY and SVGAGI. CDR3 length: 15 residues. The ends lost 0 bases at V and 1 base at J; junction bases unmatched: 2. Assay: immunoSEQ multiplex PCR; the TCRdb copy retains only in-frame clones and omits some. Of around 190,000 clones in the sample, around 86% are singletons; the top ten hold more than 1.4%. The sequence was collected from a woman younger than 35 in good health and CMV-seronegative. Sequences were obtained from PBMCs. This rearrangement joins TRBV6-5 to TRBJ1-1, with 7 bases aligning to TRBD1. The CDR3 reads CASSYSAGGNTEAFF. The CDR3, as DNA: TGTGCCAGCAGTTACTCGGCAGGGGGGAACACTGAAGCTTTCTTT.